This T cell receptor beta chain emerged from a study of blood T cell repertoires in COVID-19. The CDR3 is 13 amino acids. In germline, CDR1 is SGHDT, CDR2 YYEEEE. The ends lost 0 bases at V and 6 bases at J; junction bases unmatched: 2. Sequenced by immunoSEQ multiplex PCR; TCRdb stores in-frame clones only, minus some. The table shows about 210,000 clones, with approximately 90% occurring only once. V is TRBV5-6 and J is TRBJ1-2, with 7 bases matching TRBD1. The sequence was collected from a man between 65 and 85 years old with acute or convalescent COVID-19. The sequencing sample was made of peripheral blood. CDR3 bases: TGTGCCAGCAGCTTGGACAGGGGCGATGGCTACACCTTC. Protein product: CASSLDRGDGYTF.